Each of the 17 T cell receptor beta chains below was sequenced from the same sample in a study of human T cells and chemical hapten exposure. Time point indicated: pre-sensitization, week 0. Treatment noted: therapeutic diphenylcyclopropenone sensitization with weekly scalp DPC. TCRdb processed the RACE reads anew with MiXCR; each CDR3 protein has one entry. The data contain 200,000 to 300,000 distinct CDR3 sequences, about 9% of them seen just once; the ten biggest clones take up about 2.5%. This specimen was whole blood, taken in connection with sensitization to the hapten diphenylcyclopropenone (DPC). The receptors derive from a woman in her 40s with alopecia areata. Some clones in this sample may be carry-over from other donors' samples.

The V and J genes are TRBV6-5 and TRBJ1-1; the D gene is possibly TRBD1 (6 bases). CDR1 and CDR2 from the germline V gene are MNHEY and SVGAGI. Trimming cost V 6 bases and J 11 bases, with 19 bases left between them. The CDR3 covers 13 residues. Here the CDR3 DNA reads TGTGCCAGCAGCCTAAAATGGGGGGGGCTGGCTTTCTTT. Translated, it gives CASSLKWGGLAFF.

This clonotype has at least ten counts. The rearrangement links TRBV29-1 to TRBJ1-6, with TRBD1 as a possible D gene (5 bases). The CDR3 loop spans 13 amino acids. CDR1 and CDR2 (germline): SQVTM, ANQGSEA. Deletions cut 5 bases from V and 7 bases from J, with 12 bases between. Written as DNA, the CDR3 is TGCAGCGTTTCATCCGGGGGGAATTCACCCCTCCACTTT. Amino acid sequence: CSVSSGGNSPLHF.

This clonotype was detected only a few times. The chain employs TRBV6-5 and TRBJ2-2; D assignment may be TRBD1 or TRBD2 (5 bases each). This CDR3 is built from 13 residues. Looked up from germline, CDR1 is MNHEY and CDR2 is SVGAGI. The V gene lost 6 bases and the J gene lost 4 bases, with 9 bases spanning the gap. The CDR3 DNA reads TGTGCCAGCAGAGGGACCACCACCGGGGAGCTGTTTTTT. Residues: CASRGTTTGELFF.

This clonotype has more than one count but fewer than ten. The gene calls are TRBV28 and TRBJ2-6; D is ambiguous. Trimming pared 8 bases from V and 4 bases from J, leaving 9 bases between. The germline gives CDR1 MDHEN, CDR2 SYDVKM. This CDR3 has 13 amino acids. The CDR3, as DNA: TGTGCCAGCTTCCGAACGGGGGCCAACGTCCTGACTTTC. Residues: CASFRTGANVLTF.

This clonotype was observed a handful of times. Sequence at one end of the junction differs from germline and may be a read error. The V call is TRBV27, the J call TRBJ2-3; D is uncertain. The germline V gene has CDR1 MNHEY and CDR2 SMNVEV (reference sequence). CDR3 size: 13 residues. The CDR3 region has the DNA TGTGCCAGCAGTTTGGACGCCACATATACGCAGTATTTT. It codes for CASSLDATYTQYF.

V and J are TRBV2 and TRBJ2-3; 9 positions agree with TRBD2. Germline-derived CDR1 and CDR2 are SNHLY and FYNNEI. CDR3 length: 17 amino acids. With V trimmed by 1 base and J by 3 bases, 8 bases remained unmatched. DNA for the CDR3: TGTGCCAGCAGTGAAGTTTGGAGCGGGAGGATGACAGATACGCAGTATTTT. Amino acid sequence: CASSEVWSGRMTDTQYF. Full variable domain (outside the CDR3, taken from reference TRBV2 and TRBJ2-3): EPEVTQTPSHQVTQMGQEVILRCVPISNHLYFYWYRQILGQKVEFLVSFYNNEISEKSEIFDDQFSVERPDGSNFTLKIRSTKLEDSAMYFCASSEVWSGRMTDTQYFGPGTRLTVL.

The chain joins TRBV6-2 or TRBV6-3 to TRBJ2-2; D gene ambiguous. V gave up 4 bases and J gave up 5 bases, with 17 bases separating them. The CDR3 is made up of 16 amino acids. The germline V gene encodes CDR1 MNHEY and CDR2 SVGEGT. CDR3 sequence reads: CASSLSAIPATGELFF. Here the CDR3 DNA reads TGTGCCAGCAGTTTGTCAGCGATTCCCGCAACCGGGGAGCTGTTTTTT.

This clonotype came up a few times. This rearrangement joins TRBV5-6 to TRBJ2-1; 16 nucleotides match TRBD2. The CDR3 spans 17 residues. With V trimmed by 1 base and J by 8 bases, 6 bases remained unmatched. Germline values: CDR1 SGHDT, CDR2 YYEEEE. The CDR3 sequence: CASSLPGLAGGSHEQFF. The CDR3 DNA reads as TGTGCCAGCAGCTTGCCGGGACTAGCGGGAGGGAGTCATGAGCAGTTCTTC.

The sample holds a few counts of this clonotype. The rearrangement joins TRBV7-2 to TRBJ2-3; 8 nucleotides align to TRBD1. J gave up 8 bases and V 1 base, and 8 bases lay outside the gene matches. The germline CDR1 and CDR2 sequences are SGHTA and FQGNSA. The CDR3 loop spans 15 amino acids. Here the CDR3 reads CASSLGRQGMATQYF. CDR3 nucleotides: TGTGCCAGCAGCTTAGGGAGACAGGGGATGGCTACGCAGTATTTT.

This clonotype was counted a single time. Germline is not matched at one junction end, which may reflect a read error. The chain joins TRBV28 to TRBJ1-5; 7 bases line up with TRBD1. CDR3 size: 17 residues. CDR1 is MDHEN, CDR2 SYDVKM, per germline. The CDR3 region has the DNA TGTGCCGGCAGTTTAATGGGACAGATTTATAGCAATCAGCCCCAGCATTTT. This encodes CAGSLMGQIYSNQPQHF.

This clonotype was found a few times. The rearrangement joins TRBV9 to TRBJ2-7, with 7 nucleotides matching TRBD2. CDR1 is SGDLS, CDR2 YYNGEE, per germline. The CDR3 consists of 14 residues. The V segment lost 3 bases and the J segment 5 bases; nucleotides outside the gene matches: 8. CDR3 loop: CASSGGGSGDEQYF. CDR3 in DNA: TGTGCCAGCAGCGGCGGGGGTTCGGGCGACGAGCAGTACTTC.

The table lists this clonotype with many counts. The chain joins TRBV10-3 to TRBJ2-5; D is undetermined. Between the trimmed V and J ends, which lost 0 bases and 1 base, there was a span of 9 bases. The germline V gene has CDR1 ENHRY and CDR2 SYGVKD. This CDR3 spans 15 amino acids. The CDR3 sequence is CAISESAGLQETQYF. The DNA for the CDR3 is TGTGCCATCAGTGAGTCAGCAGGTCTCCAAGAGACCCAGTACTTC.

The V call is TRBV7-8, the J call TRBJ1-2, with 11 bases matching TRBD1. This CDR3 spans 14 amino acids. From germline, CDR1 is SGHVS and CDR2 FQNEAQ. The ends lost 5 bases at V and 7 bases at J; junction bases unmatched: 6. CDR3 sequence (DNA): TGTGCCAGCAGCCCTGGACAGGGGGCGGGTGGCTACACCTTC. It translates to CASSPGQGAGGYTF. Drawing the rest from reference TRBV7-8 and TRBJ1-2, the complete variable domain is GAGVSQSPRYKVAKRGQDVALRCDPISGHVSLFWYQQALGQGPEFLTYFQNEAQLDKSGLPSDRFFAERPEGSVSTLKIQRTQQEDSAVYLCASSPGQGAGGYTFGSGTRLTVV.

A few counts support this clonotype. The chain links TRBV10-2 to TRBJ2-5; maybe TRBD2 (5 bases). Germline V gene sequence: CDR1 WSHSY, CDR2 SAAADI. The V end lost 6 bases, the J end lost 7 bases, and 12 bases lay between the germline ends. The CDR3 sequence is 12 residues long. DNA of the CDR3: TGCGCCAGCAGCTCGACTGGAGGGACCCAGTACTTC. This gives the protein CASSSTGGTQYF.

The rearrangement links TRBV4-3 to TRBJ1-6; D not certain. This CDR3 is built from 17 residues. CDR1 is LGHNA, CDR2 YSLEER, per germline. V lost 2 bases and J 8 bases, leaving 19 bases between the germline ends. CDR3 loop: CASSQPNTTPRDSPLHF. The CDR3 DNA follows: TGCGCCAGCAGCCAACCTAACACCACCCCCCGAGATTCACCCCTCCACTTT.

This clonotype showed up just a few times. This rearrangement joins TRBV5-5 to TRBJ2-7; the D is unclear. Germline-derived CDR1 and CDR2 are SGHKS and YYEKEE (reference sequence). This CDR3 is 14 amino acids long. V lost 0 bases and J 3 bases, leaving 10 bases between the germline ends. In DNA form, the CDR3 reads TGTGCCAGCAGCTTGGAAGGGTATCTCTACGAGCAGTACTTC. It encodes CASSLEGYLYEQYF.

The chain combines TRBV6-5 with TRBJ2-1, with D tentatively TRBD1 (6 bases). CDR3 length: 16 amino acids. The germline V and J ends were trimmed by 6 bases and 12 bases, with 27 bases remaining between them. The germline gives CDR1 MNHEY, CDR2 SVGAGI. The CDR3 coding sequence is TGTGCCAGCAGCCCTAACAGGGACCGTGGGTACCGAGGGCAGTTCTTC. It yields the protein CASSPNRDRGYRGQFF.